This T cell receptor (beta chain) stems from a study of shared T cell receptors in the human thymus. Method: immunoSEQ multiplex PCR; TCRdb's copy keeps in-frame clones and lacks some. There are more than 550,000 clones in the sample; approximately 83% occur only once, and roughly 0.01% lies in the top ten. These same data were also listed under a study on human thymus T cells. That work contributes: Donation came from healthy Finnish infants having corrective surgery for congenital heart defects. Thymus was obtained from resections taken during corrective heart surgery. V and J gene usage appeared biased in thymic and blood repertoires. Related work found strong thymic repertoire overlap between unrelated individuals.

The specimen sequenced was thymocytes. The TCR comes from a girl less than two years old with a congenital heart defect.

Here the CDR3 DNA reads TGTGCCAGCAGCCAAGGTCTCGGGATGAACACTGAAGCTTTCTTT. This codes for CASSQGLGMNTEAFF. V and J are TRBV14 and TRBJ1-1, with D hard to call. The CDR3 runs to 15 residues. Germline-derived CDR1 and CDR2 are SGHDN and FVKESK. Trimming stripped 1 base from V and 0 bases from J, with 9 bases between.